These 32 T cell receptor beta chains came from one sample sequenced in a study of T cell responses to AZD1222 COVID-19 vaccine. Clones were sequenced by immunoSEQ multiplex PCR, and TCRdb holds only the in-frame ones, with some missing. This sample has more than 150,000 clones, with about 91% found just once. The sequencing here drew on peripheral blood, taken on day 0 of AZD1222 vaccination. Receptor source: an adult in good health.

The chain is built from TRBV9 and TRBJ1-4; 7 bases align to TRBD1. Germline V gene data show CDR1 as SGDLS and CDR2 as YYNGEE. Germline trimming cut 4 bases from V and 7 bases from J; bases unmatched to any gene: 10. This CDR3 contains 15 residues. This CDR3 is CASSPQTGRLEKLFF. CDR3 DNA sequence: TGTGCCAGCAGCCCACAGACAGGGAGGCTTGAAAAACTGTTTTTT. Supplemented by reference TRBV9 and TRBJ1-4, the full variable domain reads DSGVTQTPKHLITATGQRVTLRCSPRSGDLSVYWYQQSLDQGLQFLIQYYNGEERAKGNILERFSAQQFPDLHSELNLSSLELGDSALYFCASSPQTGRLEKLFFGSGTQLSVL.

The chain couples TRBV19 to TRBJ2-1, with 9 bases matching TRBD2. The CDR3 runs 14 residues. Germline-derived CDR1 and CDR2 are LNHDA and SQIVND (reference sequence). Trimming removed 5 bases from V and 5 bases from J; junction bases left unmatched: 4. For the CDR3, the DNA is TGTGCCAGTAGTGTAGCGGGAGAACACAATGAGCAGTTCTTC. Its protein product is CASSVAGEHNEQFF.

The J gene is TRBJ2-7, the V gene TRBV7-2, with 9 bases that match TRBD1. The CDR3 has 14 residues. V lost 3 bases and J lost 4; bases outside the gene matches: 4. Germline CDR1 and CDR2: SGHTA and FQGNSA. The CDR3 is CASSFGQGRYEQYF. The CDR3 DNA sequence: TGTGCCAGCAGCTTTGGACAGGGGAGATACGAGCAGTACTTC.

This chain joins TRBV28 and TRBJ2-2; 8 bases fit TRBD2. V was clipped by 6 bases and J by 0 bases; unmatched bases: 3. Germline assignment: CDR1 MDHEN and CDR2 SYDVKM. This CDR3 spans 15 amino acids. CDR3 sequence: CASRFSGTNTGELFF. CDR3 DNA sequence: TGTGCCAGCAGATTTAGCGGGACGAACACCGGGGAGCTGTTTTTT.

The chain combines TRBV6-1 with TRBJ2-2; D is undetermined. CDR1 is MNHNS and CDR2 is SASEGT in the germline V gene. The CDR3 contains 11 residues. Trimming took off 1 base at V and 7 bases at J, with 1 base between the two ends. This CDR3 reads CASSEVGELFF. The CDR3, as DNA: TGTGCCAGCAGTGAAGTCGGGGAGCTGTTTTTT.

V usage is TRBV5-1 and J usage is TRBJ2-7, with a tentative D call TRBD1 (7 bases). The V end was cut by 0 bases, the J end by 3 bases, with 13 bases between. The CDR3 spans 15 residues. Germline CDR1 is SGHRS and CDR2 is YFSETQ. The CDR3 here is CASSLGAGGIYEQYF. In DNA form, the CDR3 reads TGCGCCAGCAGCTTGGGCGCAGGGGGGATCTACGAGCAGTACTTC.

This clone is a singleton in its sample. The rearrangement uses TRBV28 and TRBJ2-7; maybe TRBD2 (6 bases). This CDR3 spans 15 amino acids. Germline V gene data show CDR1 as MDHEN and CDR2 as SYDVKM. Trimming removed 6 bases from V and 2 bases from J, with 17 bases in between. CDR3 amino acids: CASSRTGGVAYEQYF. CDR3 DNA sequence: TGTGCCAGCAGCCGGACGGGCGGGGTGGCCTACGAGCAGTACTTC.

The chain couples TRBV6-5 to TRBJ1-4, with TRBD1 matching over 9 bases. V was clipped by 5 bases and J by 5 bases; unmatched bases: 6. The CDR3 has 15 residues. CDR1 is MNHEY and CDR2 is SVGAGI in the germline V gene. CDR3 amino acids: CASSPPGQGNEKLFF. DNA of the CDR3: TGTGCCAGCAGTCCTCCGGGACAGGGCAATGAAAAACTGTTTTTT.

The chain uses TRBV19 and TRBJ2-5; TRBD2 matches at 7 bases. V dropped 5 bases and J dropped 11; count of bases not matched to a gene: 11. Looked up from germline, CDR1 is LNHDA and CDR2 is SQIVND (reference sequence). There are 13 residues in the CDR3. The CDR3 DNA sequence: TGTGCCAGTAGTCCCCGACTAGCCGGGAATCAGTACTTC. This translates into CASSPRLAGNQYF. The complete variable domain, with remaining parts taken from reference TRBV19 and TRBJ2-5, reads DGGITQSPKYLFRKEGQNVTLSCEQNLNHDAMYWYRQDPGQGLRLIYYSQIVNDFQKGDIAEGYSVSREKKESFPLTVTSAQKNPTAFYLCASSPRLAGNQYFGPGTRLLVL.

The chain employs TRBV28 and TRBJ1-5, with TRBD1 identical over 7 bases. V shed 6 bases and J 3 bases; nucleotides not matched to a gene: 11. CDR3 length equals 16 residues. The germline gives CDR1 MDHEN, CDR2 SYDVKM. In DNA form, the CDR3 reads TGTGCCAGCAGCCCCGTTGGCACAGGGGACAATCAGCCCCAGCATTTT. Translation gives CASSPVGTGDNQPQHF.

This rearrangement joins TRBV7-8 to TRBJ2-7, with D perhaps being TRBD1 or TRBD2 (5 bases each). Germline V gives CDR1 SGHVS, CDR2 FQNEAQ. The V end lost 6 bases, the J end lost 7 bases, and 25 bases lay between the germline ends. The CDR3 contains 16 residues. In nucleotides, the CDR3 is TGTGCCAGCAGTTCTCTTTGGGGACCGGCTTCTTCTGAGCAGTACTTC. This translates into CASSSLWGPASSEQYF.

This chain links TRBV4-2 with TRBJ2-1; 8 bases are a match to TRBD2. V shed 0 bases, J shed 2 bases, and the junction held 0 bases outside the gene matches. This CDR3 is 15 amino acids long. In germline, CDR1 is LGHNA, CDR2 YNFKEQ. The CDR3 spells CASSQEREAYNEQFF. The CDR3 bases are TGTGCCAGCAGCCAAGAGCGGGAGGCCTACAATGAGCAGTTCTTC.

The chain has TRBV19 and TRBJ2-1; 8 bases are shared with TRBD1. Germline V gene sequence: CDR1 LNHDA, CDR2 SQIVND (reference sequence). The CDR3 covers 13 residues. The V and J ends lost 7 bases and 9 bases, in that order; junction bases with no gene match: 8. The CDR3 DNA reads TGTGCCAGTACGATTCAGGGGGCGGGTGAGCAGTTCTTC. Its protein product is CASTIQGAGEQFF.

This clone was observed a few times. The chain joins TRBV28 to TRBJ2-1, with a weak D call TRBD2 (5 bases). This CDR3 has 14 residues. CDR1 and CDR2 (germline): MDHEN, SYDVKM. Trimming removed 2 bases from V and 7 bases from J, with 12 bases in between. DNA of the CDR3: TGTGCCAGCAGTTTAGGGTTAAGAGGGAATGAGCAGTTCTTC. It encodes CASSLGLRGNEQFF. Variable domain in full (rest from reference TRBV28 and TRBJ2-1): DVKVTQSSRYLVKRTGEKVFLECVQDMDHENMFWYRQDPGLGLRLIYFSYDVKMKEKGDIPEGYSVSREKKERFSLILESASTNQTSMYLCASSLGLRGNEQFFGPGTRLTVL.

The chain couples TRBV19 to TRBJ2-1, with 7 positions matching TRBD2. The CDR3 covers 15 residues. The V and J ends lost 3 bases and 6 bases, in that order; junction bases with no gene match: 8. In germline, CDR1 is LNHDA, CDR2 SQIVND (reference sequence). Written as DNA, the CDR3 is TGTGCCAGTAGTATTTACGGGGGGTATGGCAATGAGCAGTTCTTC. Encoded protein: CASSIYGGYGNEQFF.

The V gene is TRBV7-9, the J gene TRBJ2-7, with 7 positions matching TRBD2. The CDR3 sequence is 16 residues long. Trimming removed 5 bases from V and 0 bases from J; junction bases left unmatched: 10. Per the germline V gene, CDR1 is SEHNR and CDR2 is FQNEAQ (reference sequence). The CDR3 reads CASSRPRAGSSYEQYF. CDR3 bases: TGTGCCAGCAGCCGTCCTCGAGCGGGGAGCTCCTACGAGCAGTACTTC.

The chain uses TRBV5-1 and TRBJ2-1, with D unclear. V dropped 0 bases and J dropped 3 bases, with 13 bases sitting between them. The length of the CDR3 is 16 residues. Germline assignment: CDR1 SGHRS and CDR2 YFSETQ. The CDR3 loop reads CASSLGVGLFYNEQFF. CDR3 coding DNA: TGCGCCAGCAGCTTGGGTGTGGGTCTCTTCTACAATGAGCAGTTCTTC.

V usage is TRBV6-2 or TRBV6-3 and J usage is TRBJ1-5; perhaps TRBD1 as D (5 bases). The CDR3 runs 16 residues. Germline CDR1 reads MNHEY; CDR2 reads SVGEGT. Trimming took off 0 bases at V and 0 bases at J, with 9 bases between the two ends. CDR3 sequence reads: CASSYSRTNSNQPQHF. The DNA for the CDR3 is TGTGCCAGCAGTTACTCCAGGACAAATAGCAATCAGCCCCAGCATTTT.

This chain links TRBV5-1 with TRBJ2-1; a possible D gene is TRBD2 (7 bases). The CDR3 is 16 residues long. V was trimmed by 0 bases and J by 8 bases, leaving 18 bases between them. Germline V CDR1 and CDR2: SGHRS, YFSETQ. The chain's CDR3 is CASSLGAGGQLDEQFF. CDR3 sequence (DNA): TGCGCCAGCAGCTTGGGGGCCGGGGGGCAGTTAGATGAGCAGTTCTTC.

This chain connects TRBV9 to TRBJ1-5, with D hard to call. The germline V gene has CDR1 SGDLS and CDR2 YYNGEE. The CDR3 is 13 residues long. V lost 0 bases and J 3 bases, leaving 4 bases between the germline ends. The CDR3 region has the DNA TGTGCCAGCAGCGTAGAGGCCAATCAGCCCCAGCATTTT. It specifies CASSVEANQPQHF.

The J gene is TRBJ2-3, the V gene TRBV18; D is ambiguous. The V and J ends lost 3 bases and 2 bases respectively, with 3 bases between them. This CDR3 is 12 amino acids long. Germline loops: CDR1 KGHSH, CDR2 LQKENI. The CDR3 reads CASSPNTDTQYF. CDR3 sequence (DNA): TGTGCCAGCTCACCCAACACAGATACGCAGTATTTT.

This clone was seen just once. The chain joins TRBV6-5 to TRBJ2-1; 7 bases are a match to TRBD2. V lost 0 bases to trimming and J lost 5 bases; unmatched junction nucleotides: 1. Germline V lookup: CDR1 MNHEY, CDR2 SVGAGI. The length of the CDR3 is 14 residues. The chain's CDR3 is CASSYSLADNEQFF. The CDR3 DNA follows: TGTGCCAGCAGTTACTCTCTAGCGGACAATGAGCAGTTCTTC.

The chain has TRBV3-1 (or the pseudogene TRBV3-2) and TRBJ1-1; 7 bases are shared with TRBD1. Germline V lookup: CDR1 LGHDT, CDR2 YNNKEL (reference sequence). Losses at the gene ends were 4 bases for V and 4 bases for J; bases not matched to a gene: 6. This CDR3 comprises 14 residues. CDR3 loop: CASSLTGEGTEAFF. CDR3 coding DNA: TGTGCCAGCAGCCTCACAGGGGAAGGCACTGAAGCTTTCTTT.

This chain links TRBV7-2 with TRBJ2-1; D could derive from TRBD1 or TRBD2 (6 bases each). The V gene lost 5 bases and the J gene lost 10 bases, with 18 bases spanning the gap. Germline-derived CDR1 and CDR2 are SGHTA and FQGNSA. The CDR3 has 14 amino acids. For the CDR3, the DNA is TGTGCCAGCAGCCCAGGGTCGGGGGCTCGGGAGCAGTTCTTC. Its protein product is CASSPGSGAREQFF.

This rearrangement joins TRBV7-3 to TRBJ2-1; TRBD2 is a possible D gene (6 bases). The CDR3 length is 15 residues. The V gene lost 4 bases and the J gene lost 4 bases, with 14 bases spanning the gap. In germline, CDR1 is SGHTA, CDR2 FQGTGA. The CDR3 coding sequence is TGTGCCAGCAGCTCTGTGACTGGGGGGTACAATGAGCAGTTCTTC. Residues: CASSSVTGGYNEQFF.

The chain links TRBV11-1 to TRBJ1-5; 7 bases are shared with TRBD1. The CDR3 is 15 amino acids. V shed 1 base and J 3 bases; nucleotides not matched to a gene: 3. In germline, CDR1 is SGHAT, CDR2 FQDESV (reference sequence). CDR3 in DNA: TGTGCCAGCAGCTTAGGCAGGGGGAACAATCAGCCCCAGCATTTT. Translated: CASSLGRGNNQPQHF.

The rearrangement joins TRBV3-1 (or the pseudogene TRBV3-2) to TRBJ2-7; perhaps TRBD2 as D (7 bases). V gave up 1 base and J gave up 3 bases, with 13 bases separating them. Per germline, CDR1 LGHDT and CDR2 YNNKEL (reference sequence). The CDR3 consists of 15 residues. CDR3 sequence: CASSQVGGGFYEQYF. The CDR3 DNA reads TGTGCCAGCAGCCAAGTGGGGGGGGGCTTCTACGAGCAGTACTTC.

The gene calls are TRBV7-3 and TRBJ1-6, with D possibly being TRBD1 (6 bases). In germline, CDR1 is SGHTA, CDR2 FQGTGA. Deletions cut 1 base from V and 10 bases from J, with 11 bases between. The CDR3 has 14 residues. CDR3 nucleotide sequence: TGTGCCAGCAGCTTAAGCGGGGGCATGTCACCCCTCCACTTT. It encodes CASSLSGGMSPLHF.

Ten or more counts support this clone. This sequence joins TRBV19 and TRBJ2-7; TRBD2 aligns across 13 bases. The CDR3 has 14 residues. Looked up from germline, CDR1 is LNHDA and CDR2 is SQIVND (reference sequence). V was clipped by 7 bases and J by 3 bases; unmatched bases: 3. The CDR3 loop is CASKWTSGSYEQYF. CDR3 bases: TGTGCCAGTAAATGGACTAGCGGGAGCTACGAGCAGTACTTC.

This clone was detected only once. The chain uses TRBV4-3 and TRBJ2-7, with D tentatively TRBD1 (5 bases). CDR1 is LGHNA, CDR2 YSLEER, per germline. The V gene lost 0 bases and the J gene lost 1 base, with 7 bases spanning the gap. The CDR3 is 14 residues long. The CDR3 loop reads CASSQEDSSYEQYF. The CDR3 nucleotides read TGCGCCAGCAGCCAAGAAGACAGTTCCTACGAGCAGTACTTC.

This clone showed up just once. The chain links TRBV29-1 to TRBJ1-2; 10 bases are a match to TRBD1. The trim removed 5 bases at V and 8 bases at J, leaving 5 bases unmatched. The CDR3 runs to 12 residues. Germline V gene sequence: CDR1 SQVTM, CDR2 ANQGSEA. CDR3 amino acids: CSVRQGAQGYTF. The CDR3 DNA reads as TGCAGCGTTCGACAGGGGGCGCAAGGCTACACCTTC.

The chain carries TRBV19 and TRBJ2-7; tentatively, D is TRBD1 or TRBD2 (6 bases each). CDR1 and CDR2 from the germline V gene are LNHDA and SQIVND (reference sequence). V was pared by 7 bases and J by 7 bases, with 20 bases between. This CDR3 comprises 14 residues. The CDR3 is CASNPSLEGGEQYF. DNA for the CDR3: TGTGCCAGTAACCCCAGCTTGGAGGGGGGAGAGCAGTACTTC.